This T cell receptor (beta chain) was sequenced for a study of human T cells and chemical hapten exposure. In the library, unique molecular identifiers were attached to individual cDNA molecules. TCRdb reprocessed the RACE reads with MiXCR, giving one entry per CDR3 protein. The sample includes roughly 84,000 distinct CDR3 sequences, less than 11% seen only once; the top ten take about 5%. Notes on the study in general: Relative to controls, expanded TCRs formed significantly more large CDR3 similarity clusters. DPC sensitization produced no change in TCRs with frequency above 1 in 1000.

Trimming removed 2 bases from V and 1 base from J; junction bases left unmatched: 2. This CDR3 spans 16 amino acids. Germline loops: CDR1 SGHDN, CDR2 FVKESK. With respect to this clonotype: Its antigen is not known.

Time point given: patch test 2, 6 weeks after DPC sensitization. Treatment of the sample: therapeutic diphenylcyclopropenone sensitization with weekly scalp DPC. Ahead of each patch test application, blood was drawn. This sample comprised whole blood, obtained in connection with sensitization to the hapten diphenylcyclopropenone (DPC). The chain is built from TRBV14 and TRBJ2-3; the match to TRBD2 covers 11 bases. This TCR was sampled from a woman aged 45-65 years with alopecia areata. Some clones in this sample may be carry-over from other donors' samples. This CDR3 is CASSQRLAGRTDTQYF. The CDR3, as DNA: TGTGCCAGCAGCCAAAGACTAGCGGGACGCACAGATACGCAGTATTTT.